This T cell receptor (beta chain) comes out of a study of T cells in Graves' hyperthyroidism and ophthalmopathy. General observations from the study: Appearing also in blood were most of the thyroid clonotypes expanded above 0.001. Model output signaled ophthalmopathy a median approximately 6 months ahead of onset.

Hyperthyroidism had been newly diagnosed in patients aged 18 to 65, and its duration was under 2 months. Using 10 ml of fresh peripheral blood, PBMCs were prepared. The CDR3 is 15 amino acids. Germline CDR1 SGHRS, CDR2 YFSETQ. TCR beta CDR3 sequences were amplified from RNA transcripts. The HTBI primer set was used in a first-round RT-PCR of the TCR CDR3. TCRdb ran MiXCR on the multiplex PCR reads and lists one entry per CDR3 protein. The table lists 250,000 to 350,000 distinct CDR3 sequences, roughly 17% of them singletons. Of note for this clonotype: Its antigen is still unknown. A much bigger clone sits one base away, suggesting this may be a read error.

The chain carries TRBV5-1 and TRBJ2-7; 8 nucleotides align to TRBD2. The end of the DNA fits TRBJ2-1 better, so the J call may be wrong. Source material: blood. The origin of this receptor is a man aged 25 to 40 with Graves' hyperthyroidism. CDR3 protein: CASSLWGLDDYEQFF. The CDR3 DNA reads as TGCGCCAGCAGCTTGTGGGGACTAGATGACTACGAGCAGTTCTTC.